The sequence of this T cell receptor (beta chain) was determined in a study of tissue T cells after allogeneic stem cell transplantation. In the study overall: Several unmodified and three CD34-selected T-cell-depleted grafts went to graft-versus-host disease patients.

Adult allogeneic hematopoietic cell transplant recipients with steroid-refractory graft-versus-host disease were prospectively enrolled for research autopsy. Overall study findings and caveats: Tissue-detected TCR repertoire was only partly captured by blood and spleen T cells. Within patients, tissue anatomy strongly shaped TCR repertoire composition.

This clone appeared a few times. Antigen unknown. Germline V lookup: CDR1 SGHRS, CDR2 YFSETQ. The CDR3 is 15 amino acids. Deletions cut 0 bases from V and 6 bases from J, with 10 bases between. Survey-depth TCRbeta CDR3 sequencing reported V/J genes and productive frequencies. Generated by immunoSEQ multiplex PCR, the TCRdb table keeps only in-frame clones and is missing some. This table has roughly 2,000 clones, approximately 58% appearing once. The source material was transverse colon tissue, sampled at autopsy. The V and J genes are TRBV5-1 and TRBJ2-6; D unclear. The source is an older male patient with steroid-refractory graft-versus-host disease after an allogeneic stem cell transplant. Some T cells may trace back to the graft donor. Written as DNA, the CDR3 is TGCGCCAGCAGCTTGGGGACGGTGTCGGCCAACGTCCTGACTTTC. As protein: CASSLGTVSANVLTF.